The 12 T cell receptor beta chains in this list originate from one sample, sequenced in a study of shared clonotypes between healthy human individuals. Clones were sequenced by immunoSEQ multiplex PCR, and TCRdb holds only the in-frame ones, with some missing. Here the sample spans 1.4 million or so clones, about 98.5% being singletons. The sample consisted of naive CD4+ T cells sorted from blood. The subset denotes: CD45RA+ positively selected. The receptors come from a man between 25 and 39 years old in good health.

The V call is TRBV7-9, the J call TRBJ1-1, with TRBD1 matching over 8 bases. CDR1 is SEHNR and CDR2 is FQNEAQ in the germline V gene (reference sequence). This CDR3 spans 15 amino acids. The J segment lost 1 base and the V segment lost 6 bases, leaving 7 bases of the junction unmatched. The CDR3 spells CASRSTGTGNTEAFF. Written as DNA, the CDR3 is TGTGCCAGCAGGTCGACCGGGACAGGGAACACTGAAGCTTTCTTT.

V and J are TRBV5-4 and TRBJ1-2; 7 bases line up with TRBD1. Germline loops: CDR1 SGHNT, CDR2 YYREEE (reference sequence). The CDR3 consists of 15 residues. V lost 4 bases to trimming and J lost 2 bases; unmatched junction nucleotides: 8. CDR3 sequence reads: CASSPRTGINYGYTF. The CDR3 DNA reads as TGTGCCAGCAGCCCGAGGACAGGAATAAACTATGGCTACACCTTC.

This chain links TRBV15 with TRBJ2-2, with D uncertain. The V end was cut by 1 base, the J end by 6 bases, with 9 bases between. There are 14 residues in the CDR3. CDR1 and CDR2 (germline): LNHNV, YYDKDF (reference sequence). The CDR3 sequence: CATSRATHPGELFF. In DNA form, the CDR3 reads TGTGCCACCAGCAGAGCGACGCATCCCGGGGAGCTGTTTTTT.

In nucleotides, the CDR3 is TGCGCCAGCAGCTTCGACACGGGGTTGGCTGAAGCTTTCTTT. Translated: CASSFDTGLAEAFF. The J gene is TRBJ1-1, the V gene TRBV5-1; D is uncertain. This CDR3 is 14 amino acids long. The V end lost 2 bases, the J end lost 6 bases, and 14 bases lay between the germline ends. The germline CDR1 and CDR2 sequences are SGHRS and YFSETQ. Full variable domain (rest looked up from reference TRBV5-1 and TRBJ1-1): KAGVTQTPRYLIKTRGQQVTLSCSPISGHRSVSWYQQTPGQGLQFLFEYFSETQRNKGNFPGRFSGRQFSNSRSEMNVSTLELGDSALYLCASSFDTGLAEAFFGQGTRLTVV.

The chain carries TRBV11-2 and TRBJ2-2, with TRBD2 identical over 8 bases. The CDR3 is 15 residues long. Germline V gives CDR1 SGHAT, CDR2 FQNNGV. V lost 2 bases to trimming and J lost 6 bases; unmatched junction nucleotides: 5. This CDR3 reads CASSLRRGGAGELFF. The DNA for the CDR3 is TGTGCCAGCAGCTTAAGACGGGGGGGGGCCGGGGAGCTGTTTTTT.

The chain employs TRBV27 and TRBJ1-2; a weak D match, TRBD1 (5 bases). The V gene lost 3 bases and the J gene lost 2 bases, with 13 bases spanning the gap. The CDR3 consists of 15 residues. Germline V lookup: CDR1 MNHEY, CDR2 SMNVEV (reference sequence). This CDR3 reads CASSLTATLNYGYTF. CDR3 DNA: TGTGCCAGCAGTTTGACAGCAACCCTGAACTATGGCTACACCTTC.

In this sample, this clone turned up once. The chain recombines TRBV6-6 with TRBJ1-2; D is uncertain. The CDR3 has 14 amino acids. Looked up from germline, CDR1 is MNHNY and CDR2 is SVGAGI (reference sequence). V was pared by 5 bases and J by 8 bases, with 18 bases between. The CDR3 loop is CASSQESTGRGYTF. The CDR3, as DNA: TGTGCCAGCAGTCAGGAATCTACCGGACGCGGCTACACCTTC.

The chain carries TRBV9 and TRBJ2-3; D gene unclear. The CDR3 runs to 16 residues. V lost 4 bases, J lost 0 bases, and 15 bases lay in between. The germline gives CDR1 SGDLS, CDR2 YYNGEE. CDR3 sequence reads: CASSHRKTSSTDTQYF. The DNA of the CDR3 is TGTGCCAGCAGCCATAGAAAGACTTCTAGCACAGATACGCAGTATTTT.

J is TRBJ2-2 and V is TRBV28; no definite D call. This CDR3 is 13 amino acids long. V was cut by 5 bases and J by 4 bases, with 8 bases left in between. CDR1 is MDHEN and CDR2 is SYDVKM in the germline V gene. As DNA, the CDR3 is TGTGCCAGCAGTCCGCCTCTCACCGGGGAGCTGTTTTTT. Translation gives CASSPPLTGELFF.

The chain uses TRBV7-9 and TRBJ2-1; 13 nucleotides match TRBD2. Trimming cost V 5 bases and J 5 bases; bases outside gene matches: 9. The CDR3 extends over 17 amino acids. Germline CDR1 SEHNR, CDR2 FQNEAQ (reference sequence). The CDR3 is CASSPVLGTSGNNEQFF. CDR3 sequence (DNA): TGTGCCAGCAGCCCTGTCCTCGGGACTAGCGGGAACAATGAGCAGTTCTTC.

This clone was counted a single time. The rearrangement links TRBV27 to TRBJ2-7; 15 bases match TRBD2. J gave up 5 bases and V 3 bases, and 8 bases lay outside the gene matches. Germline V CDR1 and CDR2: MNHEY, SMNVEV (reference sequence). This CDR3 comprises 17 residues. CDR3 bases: TGTGCCAGCAGTTTCCGGCGGACTAGCGGGAGGGCCGACGAGCAGTACTTC. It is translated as CASSFRRTSGRADEQYF.

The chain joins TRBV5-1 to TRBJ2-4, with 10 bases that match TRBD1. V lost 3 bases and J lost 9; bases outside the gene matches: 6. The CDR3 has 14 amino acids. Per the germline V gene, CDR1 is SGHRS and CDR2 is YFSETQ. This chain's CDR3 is CASSSDRGPGIQYF. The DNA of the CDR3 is TGCGCCAGCAGCTCCGACAGGGGGCCAGGCATTCAGTACTTC.